This T cell receptor (beta chain) came from a study of blood T cells in healthy people across ages. This clonotype was detected many times. As yet, its antigen is unknown. Study-wide findings and caveats: Estimates drawn from one million T cells were deemed to understate diversity. The CMV status of each donor remained undetermined, and this could have confounded shifts in expanded clonotypes.

Primers used in a second PCR of roughly 6 to 11 cycles were a sample-barcoded 5' primer and a J-beta primer mix. One entry per CDR3 protein, called by TCRdb with MiXCR from the 5' RACE reads. Among roughly 680,000 distinct CDR3 sequences listed, over 40% were seen once. Donors each provided about 9.5 milliliters of peripheral blood. Extraction yielded at least 6 micrograms of total RNA per sample. The germline V gene encodes CDR1 MNHEY and CDR2 SVGAGI. Trimming at V came to 2 bases and at J to 12 bases, leaving 6 bases not matched to a gene. The CDR3 covers 14 residues. The chain links TRBV6-5 to TRBJ2-5; 13 nucleotides agree with TRBD2. The origin of this receptor is a woman at least 80 years old in good health. Sequencing input: blood. The CDR3 DNA follows: TGTGCCAGCAGTTACGCTCGACTAGCGGGAGGCGAGTACTTC. This gives the protein CASSYARLAGGEYF.